Listed below are T cell receptor beta chains from one sample, sequenced in a study of T cells after yellow fever vaccination. TCRdb independently ran MiXCR on the 5' RACE reads; one entry per CDR3 protein. The sample yields 450,000 to 550,000 distinct CDR3 sequences, 21% seen once. The source was PBMCs, collected approximately 22 days after the first yellow fever vaccination. These receptors all stem from a man younger than 35 who received the YFV17D yellow fever vaccine. Both conserved end residues are part of each CDR3. D genes are given only for firm matches. Size values are once, few and many counts, or a class for expanded clones, and some rows have none.

TRBV28	few	16	-	TRBJ2-2	CASILAGTPRAGELFF	TGTGCCAGCATCCTAGCCGGGACGCCACGAGCCGGGGAGCTGTTTTTT
TRBV20-1	-	13	-	TRBJ1-2	CSARDEVSKGYTF	TGCAGTGCCCGGGACGAGGTTTCGAAAGGCTACACCTTC
TRBV15	few	17	TRBD2	TRBJ2-1	CATSRVKSAGSVDEQFF	TGTGCCACCAGCAGAGTAAAGTCAGCGGGGAGTGTCGATGAGCAGTTCTTC
TRBV7-2	-	16	-	TRBJ1-1	CASSLRRVWENTEAFF	TGTGCCAGCAGCTTAAGGAGGGTTTGGGAGAACACTGAAGCTTTCTTT
TRBV5-4	-	14	-	TRBJ1-3	CASSLLGAGNTIYF	TGTGCCAGCAGCTTACTCGGAGCTGGAAACACCATATATTTT
TRBV7-2	few	15	TRBD1	TRBJ2-7	CASSLTGGNNYEQYF	TGTGCCAGCAGCTTGACAGGGGGCAATAACTACGAGCAGTACTTC
TRBV6-1	-	18	-	TRBJ1-6	CASSRRTGRGSYNSPLHF	TGTGCCAGCAGTCGTAGAACAGGGAGGGGCTCCTATAATTCACCCCTCCACTTT
TRBV6-5	few	15	TRBD1	TRBJ2-3	CASSYRVTGPDTQYF	TGTGCCAGCAGTTACCGGGTGACAGGGCCAGATACGCAGTATTTT
TRBV6-5	few	11	-	TRBJ2-1	CASGRGTEQFF	TGTGCCAGTGGTCGGGGGACTGAGCAGTTCTTC
TRBV20-1	-	14	TRBD2	TRBJ2-1	CSAERGSSYNEQFF	TGCAGTGCCGAGCGGGGGAGCTCCTACAATGAGCAGTTCTTC
TRBV25-1	-	16	TRBD2	TRBJ2-3	CASSDPRGGNTDTQYF	TGTGCCAGCAGCGACCCCCGGGGGGGAAACACAGATACGCAGTATTTT
TRBV7-9	few	14	-	TRBJ1-5	CASSLVAGNQPQHF	TGTGCCAGCAGCCTGGTGGCGGGCAATCAGCCCCAGCATTTT
TRBV10-3	-	14	TRBD1	TRBJ1-1	CAISDRTGTLTAFF	TGTGCCATCAGTGATAGGACAGGGACACTGACAGCTTTCTTT
TRBV7-2	-	14	TRBD1	TRBJ2-5	CASSQQGIQETQYF	TGTGCCAGCAGCCAACAGGGGATCCAAGAGACCCAGTACTTC
TRBV20-1	few	15	TRBD2	TRBJ2-1	CSARDSGGAYNEQFF	TGCAGTGCTAGAGATTCCGGGGGGGCCTACAATGAGCAGTTCTTC
TRBV6-1	few	13	TRBD1	TRBJ2-5	CASSQRQGETQYF	TGTGCCAGCAGCCAGCGACAGGGAGAGACCCAGTACTTC
TRBV5-1	-	14	-	TRBJ1-6	CASDAGVYNSPLHF	TGCGCCAGCGATGCAGGAGTCTATAATTCACCCCTCCACTTT
TRBV7-9	-	12	-	TRBJ1-5	CASCRGSQPQHF	TGTGCCTCGTGTAGGGGCAGTCAGCCCCAGCATTTT
TRBV24-1	few	17	TRBD2	TRBJ2-3	CATSGQGLAGDTDTQYF	TGTGCCACCAGCGGGCAAGGACTAGCGGGCGACACAGATACGCAGTATTTT
TRBV7-6	-	14	-	TRBJ1-1	CASSLAYRVDEAFF	TGTGCCAGCAGCTTAGCGTATAGGGTTGATGAAGCTTTCTTT
TRBV7-8	-	13	-	TRBJ1-5	CASSSNPNQPQHF	TGTGCCAGCAGTTCTAATCCCAATCAGCCCCAGCATTTT
TRBV6-5	-	17	-	TRBJ1-2	CASSYRKILGRGYGYTF	TGTGCCAGCAGTTACCGAAAAATTCTTGGTCGGGGCTATGGCTACACCTTC
TRBV2	-	17	TRBD1	TRBJ2-4	CASSPRGQGWAKNIQYF	TGTGCCAGCAGCCCCAGAGGACAGGGCTGGGCCAAAAACATTCAGTACTTC
TRBV13	-	14	-	TRBJ1-1	CASSTGRVNTEAFF	TGTGCCAGCAGCACCGGCAGGGTGAACACTGAAGCTTTCTTT
TRBV12-3/TRBV12-4	-	12	-	TRBJ1-2	CASSLGPQSYTF	TGTGCCAGCAGTTTAGGACCGCAGAGCTACACCTTC
TRBV12-3/TRBV12-4	-	14	-	TRBJ2-2	CASSPTLGTGELFF	TGTGCCAGCAGTCCAACCCTTGGCACCGGGGAGCTGTTTTTT
TRBV15	-	15	-	TRBJ2-6	CATSSDGSGANVLTF	TGTGCCACCAGCAGTGACGGTAGTGGGGCCAACGTCCTGACTTTC
TRBV20-1	-	13	-	TRBJ1-1	CSARDSLNTEAFF	TGCAGTGCTAGAGATAGCCTGAACACTGAAGCTTTCTTT
TRBV5-1	few	14	TRBD1	TRBJ2-3	CASSTGTGTLTQYF	TGCGCCAGCAGCACCGGGACAGGGACCCTAACGCAGTATTTT
TRBV9	-	12	-	TRBJ2-2	CASSDWAGELFF	TGTGCCAGCAGCGACTGGGCCGGGGAGCTGTTTTTT
TRBV4-3	few	13	-	TRBJ2-1	CASSQETPHEQFF	TGCGCCAGCAGCCAAGAGACCCCCCATGAGCAGTTCTTC
TRBV4-2	-	15	-	TRBJ1-1	CASSQTGAASTEAFF	TGTGCCAGCAGCCAGACCGGGGCCGCGAGCACTGAAGCTTTCTTT
TRBV28	many	16	-	TRBJ2-3	CASSFIEGAPTDTQYF	TGTGCCAGCAGTTTTATTGAGGGTGCCCCCACAGATACGCAGTATTTT
TRBV20-1	few	14	-	TRBJ1-4	CSARNRGFGEKLFF	TGCAGTGCGAGGAATCGGGGATTCGGTGAAAAACTGTTTTTT
TRBV5-1	few	16	TRBD1	TRBJ1-4	CASSKGQAATNEKLFF	TGCGCCAGCAGCAAGGGACAGGCCGCAACTAATGAAAAACTGTTTTTT
TRBV5-1	few	20	-	TRBJ1-6	CASSTAGTDPYYLYNSPLHF	TGCGCCAGCAGCACAGCCGGGACGGACCCTTACTACCTATATAATTCACCCCTCCACTTT
TRBV27	few	14	TRBD1	TRBJ2-2	CASSRTGFSGELFF	TGTGCCAGCAGCCGGACAGGATTTAGCGGGGAGCTGTTTTTT
TRBV9	few	14	-	TRBJ2-7	CASSVRQDSYEQYF	TGTGCCAGCAGCGTCCGGCAGGACTCCTACGAGCAGTACTTC
TRBV2	few	13	-	TRBJ2-5	CASSGQIQETQYF	TGTGCCAGCAGTGGACAAATCCAAGAGACCCAGTACTTC
TRBV20-1	many	14	-	TRBJ2-1	CSARDKNSYNEQFF	TGCAGTGCTAGAGATAAGAACTCCTACAATGAGCAGTTCTTC
TRBV2	many	11	-	TRBJ2-3	CARQNGDTQYF	TGTGCCCGCCAGAATGGAGATACGCAGTATTTT
TRBV3-1	once	16	TRBD2	TRBJ2-1	CASGHISGGAFGEQFF	TGTGCTAGTGGCCACATCAGCGGGGGGGCCTTCGGTGAGCAGTTCTTC
TRBV18	-	15	-	TRBJ1-1	CASSPRQEKNTEAFF	TGTGCCAGCTCCCCCCGACAGGAAAAGAACACTGAAGCTTTCTTT
TRBV7-9	-	15	TRBD2	TRBJ2-1	CASSGLAGGLNEQFF	TGTGCCAGCAGCGGACTAGCGGGGGGTCTAAATGAGCAGTTCTTC
TRBV12-3/TRBV12-4	-	14	TRBD2	TRBJ2-5	CASSSGTSGETQYF	TGTGCCAGCAGTTCCGGGACTAGCGGAGAGACCCAGTACTTC
TRBV25-1	few	15	-	TRBJ2-2	CASSGTNSNTGELFF	TGTGCCAGCAGTGGGACAAATTCGAACACCGGGGAGCTGTTTTTT
TRBV2	few	20	-	TRBJ2-7	CASSAYALPTLPDRKYEQYF	TGTGCCAGCAGTGCATATGCCTTACCAACCTTACCGGACAGAAAATACGAGCAGTACTTC
TRBV2	few	15	-	TRBJ1-1	CASRRLGPKNTEAFF	TGTGCCAGCAGGCGACTTGGACCGAAGAACACTGAAGCTTTCTTT
TRBV14	few	14	TRBD1	TRBJ2-1	CASRQTGTGVEQFF	TGTGCCAGCAGGCAAACCGGGACAGGGGTCGAGCAGTTCTTC
TRBV5-1	-	15	-	TRBJ2-5	CASSSMWGPWETQYF	TGCGCCAGCAGCTCAATGTGGGGCCCATGGGAGACCCAGTACTTC
TRBV6-5	-	17	-	TRBJ2-5	CASSYSRSSRGGETQYF	TGTGCCAGCAGTTATAGCCGCTCCTCGCGGGGTGGAGAGACCCAGTACTTC
TRBV29-1	-	11	-	TRBJ2-2	CSAGGAGELFF	TGCAGCGCTGGGGGAGCCGGGGAGCTGTTTTTT
TRBV27	-	18	-	TRBJ2-7	CASSLSTPGSGRAYEQYF	TGTGCCAGCAGTTTATCAACCCCAGGGAGTGGTAGAGCTTACGAGCAGTACTTC